The clone carrying this T cell receptor beta chain was recorded once. Its antigen is still unknown. The trim removed 3 bases at V and 0 bases at J, leaving 2 bases unmatched. This CDR3 has 14 residues. Germline loops: CDR1 MNHEY, CDR2 SVGEGT. TCRdb's copy holds only in-frame clones and misses some; the assay was immunoSEQ multiplex PCR. The sample lists about 47,000 clones; roughly 72% were seen once. This sample was included in a study of vaccination effects on CD4 cells after COVID-19. Subsequent to a culture period of about ten days, CD4+ T cells were isolated. Participants completed two doses of the BNT162b2 or mRNA-1273 vaccine. People in the vaccine group had not been infected with SARS-CoV-2 before, and their nucleocapsid antibodies were negative. Days 3 and 7 were when half the medium was replaced with IL-2 medium. Study-wide points: Convalescent patients were scarce, and early post-infection timepoints were absent.

The genes are TRBV6-2 or TRBV6-3 and TRBJ2-7, with 7 bases lining up with TRBD2. The starting material was CD4+ T cells from PBMCs cultured without peptide, obtained after COVID-19 vaccination. This TCR derives from a human donor who received a COVID-19 vaccine. CDR3 loop: CASSYSGRSYEQYF. CDR3 nucleotide sequence: TGTGCCAGCAGTTATAGCGGGCGCTCCTACGAGCAGTACTTC.